One T cell receptor (beta chain) is described in this entry. Its antigen is unidentified. This was a survey-level run. The assay was immunoSEQ multiplex PCR, and TCRdb's table has in-frame clones only and misses some. The table lists around 100,000 clones, about three quarters of them singletons. This sample is drawn from a study of fetal regulatory T cell absence and autoimmunity. Overall study: Exocrine pancreas autoimmunity occurred in IPEX patients lacking clinical diabetes. Overall study results and limits: Pancreas TCRs were oligoclonally enriched versus cord blood, some clones over 95-fold. TRB gene family usage was broadly similar in cord blood and pancreas.

The TCR sequence derives from a male donor with IPEX syndrome. Sequenced input: pancreas tissue.

For the CDR3, the DNA is TGTGCCAGCAGGGGGCGGCGAGCGGGAGGAATCCGAAGGGCAGATACGCAGTATTTT. Translated, it gives CASRGRRAGGIRRADTQYF. J is TRBJ2-3 and V is TRBV2; 9 bases agree with TRBD2. The CDR3 covers 19 residues. Germline CDR1 is SNHLY and CDR2 is FYNNEI. V dropped 6 bases and J dropped 4; count of bases not matched to a gene: 20. The full variable domain, with the rest looked up from reference TRBV2 and TRBJ2-3, is EPEVTQTPSHQVTQMGQEVILRCVPISNHLYFYWYRQILGQKVEFLVSFYNNEISEKSEIFDDQFSVERPDGSNFTLKIRSTKLEDSAMYFCASRGRRAGGIRRADTQYFGPGTRLTVL.